This TCR beta chain came from a study of TIL therapy for anti-PD-1-resistant metastatic lung cancer listed by TCRdb under 2021. Regarding the research as a whole: Before any PD-1/PD-L1 blockade was given, tumors were harvested, nivolumab was then administered, and patients who progressed went on to receive lymphodepletion, an infusion of expanded TIL, and IL-2. A median non-synonymous tumor mutation burden of more than 1.2 mutations per megabase was determined across the cohort by whole-exome sequencing. T cell receptor beta sequencing of tumor and peripheral blood served to follow clonotypes across the tumor, the expanded TIL product, and serial blood samples. Among the enrolled patients, the median age was approximately 56 years (range about 38-75), and the median tumor PD-L1 proportion score was roughly 6.4%. Most of the cohort had lung adenocarcinoma, four tumors were EGFR-mutant and two were ALK-rearranged, and half of the patients were current or former smokers. The study at large found these results: The cohort was highly selected, including more treatment-naive, never-smoker and oncogene-addicted patients than is typical, which limits generalizability. The study protocol defined all tumor marker inferences as exploratory. Clonotypes from the infused TIL partially replaced the baseline peripheral repertoire and then declined over months, and persistence showed no apparent association with response.

Using bias-controlled multiplex PCR with the immunoSEQ v3 hsTCRB kit, the TCR beta CDR3 regions were amplified from genomic DNA. TCR libraries were sequenced on an Illumina NextSeq 500 to 1.5 million to 2 million read pairs for survey level or about 5-6.5 million for deep level. The authors processed their data as follows. The immunoSEQ Analyzer software assigned V, D and J genes, filtered out non-productive sequences, and reported clonality. Repertoires of infused TIL and blood were compared using productive Simpson clonality and the Morisita overlap index of productive TRB rearrangements. Absolute clonotype counts in blood were estimated by multiplying the lymphocyte count by the CD3+ fraction and by the productive frequency of the clone. Sourced from immuneACCESS, this table was stored by TCRdb with only in-frame sequences that have V and J called. A share of the clones is absent; for the studies checked, an unresolved V gene accounts for under half, and the remainder has no known explanation. V and J calls plus clone size are reproduced from that table; the DNA served to infer D and trimming. Counted in this sample were about 15,000 clones; about 84% of them appeared once. Of the sample, approximately 0.85% is held by the ten largest clones.

Concerning this clone itself: What this receptor recognizes is not known. Base qualities are not recorded, but no much larger clone differs from it by a single base.

The sample's time point label, in plain terms: pre-treatment sample, taken before nivolumab and TIL therapy. Adults with stage 4 NSCLC were enrolled from late 2017 to early 2020 in a dual-center phase I trial. The samples were drawn from an open-label, single-arm phase I trial testing tumor-infiltrating lymphocyte therapy combined with nivolumab in advanced non-small cell lung cancer. Blood mononuclear cells were isolated from EDTA tubes by Ficoll gradient and were snap-frozen as pellets, and DNA was extracted with a Qiagen mini-prep kit. CDR1 and CDR2 are drawn from the germline V gene: LGHNA, YNFKEQ. Ends trimmed: V by 3 bases, J by 6 bases; bases unmatched to a gene: 4. The CDR3 numbers 15 residues from cysteine through phenylalanine. This entry keeps only the CDR3 DNA: 45 bases, framed from base 1.

The input for sequencing was blood, taken at baseline. This TCR derives from a person aged 25 to 85 with non-small cell lung cancer. The V and J genes are TRBV4-2 and TRBJ2-1; TRBD1 matches 11 bases in the middle. CDR3 region: CASSQPGTGGNEQFF. The nucleotides read TGTGCCAGCAGCCAGCCGGGGACAGGGGGCAATGAGCAGTTCTTC.